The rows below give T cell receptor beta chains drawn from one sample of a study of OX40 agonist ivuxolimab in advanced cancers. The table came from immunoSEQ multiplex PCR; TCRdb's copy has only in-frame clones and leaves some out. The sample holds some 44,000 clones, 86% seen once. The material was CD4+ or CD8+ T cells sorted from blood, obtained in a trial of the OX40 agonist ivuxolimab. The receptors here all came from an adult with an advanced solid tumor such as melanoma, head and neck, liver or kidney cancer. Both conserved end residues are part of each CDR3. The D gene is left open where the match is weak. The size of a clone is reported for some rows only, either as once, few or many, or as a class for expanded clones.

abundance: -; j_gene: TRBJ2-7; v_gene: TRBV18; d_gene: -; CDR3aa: CASSPRVAGEVGEQYF; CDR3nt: TGTGCCAGCTCACCCCGCGTGGCAGGTGAGGTAGGCGAGCAGTACTTC
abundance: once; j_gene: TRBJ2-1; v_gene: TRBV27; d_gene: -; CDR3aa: CASSLYAVGYNEQFF; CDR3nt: TGTGCCAGCAGTTTATATGCGGTAGGGTACAATGAGCAGTTCTTC
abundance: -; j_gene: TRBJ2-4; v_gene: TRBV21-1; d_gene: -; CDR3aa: CASSKWVSGDKTQAKNIQYF; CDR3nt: TGTGCCAGCAGCAAATGGGTTAGCGGGGATAAGACTCAAGCCAAAAACATTCAGTACTTC
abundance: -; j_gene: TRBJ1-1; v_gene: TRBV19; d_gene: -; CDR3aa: CASSWSQDTEAFF; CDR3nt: TGTGCCAGTAGCTGGTCGCAGGACACTGAAGCTTTCTTT
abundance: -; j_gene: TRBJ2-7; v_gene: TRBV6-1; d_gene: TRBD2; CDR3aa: CASSATSGSSYEQYF; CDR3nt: TGTGCCAGCAGCGCTACTAGCGGGAGCTCCTACGAGCAGTACTTC
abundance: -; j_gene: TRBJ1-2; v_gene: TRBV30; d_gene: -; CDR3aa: CAVGGSYGYTF; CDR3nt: TGTGCCGTCGGGGGGAGCTATGGCTACACCTTC
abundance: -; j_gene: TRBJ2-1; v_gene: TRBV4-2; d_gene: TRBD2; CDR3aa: CASSASGGYNEQFF; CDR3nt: TGTGCCAGCAGTGCTAGCGGGGGATACAATGAGCAGTTCTTC
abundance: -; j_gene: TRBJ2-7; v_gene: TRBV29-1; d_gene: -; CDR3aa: CSVRGYEQYF; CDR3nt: TGCAGCGTTAGGGGGTACGAGCAGTACTTC
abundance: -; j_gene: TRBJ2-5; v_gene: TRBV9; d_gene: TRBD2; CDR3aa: CASSARLAGGSSGLQETQYF; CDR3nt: TGTGCCAGCAGCGCCCGACTAGCGGGAGGATCCTCGGGCCTGCAAGAGACCCAGTACTTC
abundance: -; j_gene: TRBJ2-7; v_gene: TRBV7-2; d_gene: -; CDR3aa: CASSSASGESEQYF; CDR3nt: TGTGCCAGCAGCTCCGCGTCGGGGGAGAGTGAGCAGTACTTC
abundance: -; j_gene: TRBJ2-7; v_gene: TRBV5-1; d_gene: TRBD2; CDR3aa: CASSSLAGGSYEQYF; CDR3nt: TGCGCCAGCAGTTCTCTAGCGGGGGGCTCCTACGAGCAGTACTTC
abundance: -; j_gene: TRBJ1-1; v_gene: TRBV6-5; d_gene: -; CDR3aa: CASSTAGPRGTEAFF; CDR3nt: TGTGCCAGCAGCACAGCGGGCCCTCGAGGGACTGAAGCTTTCTTT
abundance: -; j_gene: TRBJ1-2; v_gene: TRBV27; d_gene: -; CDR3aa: CASRSEPSGDYGYTF; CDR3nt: TGTGCCAGCCGAAGCGAGCCTTCCGGGGACTATGGCTACACCTTC
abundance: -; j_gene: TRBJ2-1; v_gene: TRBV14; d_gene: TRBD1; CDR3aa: CASSQESNRGVKVPGHEQFF; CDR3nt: TGTGCCAGCAGCCAAGAAAGTAACAGGGGGGTTAAAGTCCCCGGGCATGAGCAGTTCTTC
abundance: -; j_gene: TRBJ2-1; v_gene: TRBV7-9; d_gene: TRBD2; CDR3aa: CASSQGASGNEQFF; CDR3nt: TGTGCCAGCAGCCAAGGGGCTAGCGGAAATGAGCAGTTCTTC
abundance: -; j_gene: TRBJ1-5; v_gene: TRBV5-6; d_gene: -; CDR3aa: CASSRWAGEGERGNQPQHF; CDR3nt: TGTGCCAGCAGCCGGTGGGCAGGAGAGGGGGAGAGGGGCAATCAGCCCCAGCATTTT
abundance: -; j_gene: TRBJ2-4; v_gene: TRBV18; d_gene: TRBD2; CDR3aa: CASSPASGNKNIQYF; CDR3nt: TGTGCCAGCTCACCGGCTAGCGGGAATAAAAACATTCAGTACTTC
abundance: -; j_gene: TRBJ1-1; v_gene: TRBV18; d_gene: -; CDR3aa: CASSPSVLRDTEAFF; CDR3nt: TGTGCCAGCTCACCTAGCGTTTTGAGGGACACTGAAGCTTTCTTT
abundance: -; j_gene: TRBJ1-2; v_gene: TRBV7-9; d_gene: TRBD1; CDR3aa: CASSLAGTGHYGYTF; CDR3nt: TGTGCCAGCAGCTTAGCGGGGACAGGGCACTATGGCTACACCTTC
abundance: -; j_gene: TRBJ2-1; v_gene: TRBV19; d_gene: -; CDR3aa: CASSPTTYNEQFF; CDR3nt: TGTGCCAGTAGCCCAACAACCTACAATGAGCAGTTCTTC
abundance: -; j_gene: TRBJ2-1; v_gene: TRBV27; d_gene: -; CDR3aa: CASSLASYNEQFF; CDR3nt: TGTGCCAGCAGTCTAGCCTCCTACAATGAGCAGTTCTTC
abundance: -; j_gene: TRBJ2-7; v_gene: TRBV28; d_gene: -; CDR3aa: CASSPPSYEQYF; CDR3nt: TGTGCCAGCAGCCCACCCTCTTACGAGCAGTACTTC
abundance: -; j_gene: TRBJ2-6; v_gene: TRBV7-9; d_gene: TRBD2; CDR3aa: CASSGRESGANVLTF; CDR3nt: TGTGCCAGCAGCGGGAGGGAGTCTGGGGCCAACGTCCTGACTTTC
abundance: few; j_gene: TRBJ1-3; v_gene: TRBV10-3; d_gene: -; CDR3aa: CAIRAASGNTIYF; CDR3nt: TGTGCCATCAGAGCAGCCTCTGGAAACACCATATATTTT
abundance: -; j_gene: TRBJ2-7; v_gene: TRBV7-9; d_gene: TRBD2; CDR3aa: CASSLGLAGALSSYEQYF; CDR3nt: TGTGCCAGCAGCTTAGGTCTAGCGGGGGCGTTAAGCTCCTACGAGCAGTACTTC
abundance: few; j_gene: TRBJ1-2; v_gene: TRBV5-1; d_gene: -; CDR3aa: CASSLAENYGYTF; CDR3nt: TGCGCCAGCAGCTTGGCAGAAAACTATGGCTACACCTTC
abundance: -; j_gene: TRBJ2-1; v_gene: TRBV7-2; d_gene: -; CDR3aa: CASSGRGADSYNEQFF; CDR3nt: TGTGCCAGCAGCGGACGGGGGGCAGACTCCTACAATGAGCAGTTCTTC
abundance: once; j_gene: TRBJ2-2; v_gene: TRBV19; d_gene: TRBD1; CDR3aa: CASSGNRGPPTGELFF; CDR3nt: TGTGCCAGTAGTGGCAACAGGGGGCCACCCACCGGGGAGCTGTTTTTT
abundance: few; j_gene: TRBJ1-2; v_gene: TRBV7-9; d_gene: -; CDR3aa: CASTGQSEGLSGYTF; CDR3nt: TGTGCCAGCACCGGGCAATCCGAGGGTCTAAGTGGCTACACCTTC